These 23 T cell receptor beta chains share one sample of origin, sequenced in a study of shared T cell receptors in the human thymus. Libraries were prepared by immunoSEQ multiplex PCR; TCRdb keeps only in-frame clonotypes and omits some of them. The table lists about 540,000 clones, 75% to 85% of them singletons. These data were likewise used in another study, on human thymus T cells.

Source material: thymocytes. These receptors were collected from a boy under three years old with a congenital heart defect.

This clone was counted a single time. J is TRBJ2-4 and V is TRBV28; the match to TRBD1 covers 7 bases. The ends lost 5 bases at V and 3 bases at J; junction bases unmatched: 10. Germline values: CDR1 MDHEN, CDR2 SYDVKM. The CDR3 sequence is 16 residues long. CDR3 residues: CASSPRTGWVKNIQYF. The DNA of the CDR3 is TGTGCCAGCAGTCCACGGACAGGTTGGGTCAAAAACATTCAGTACTTC.

This clone showed up just once. The V call is TRBV29-1, the J call TRBJ2-5; TRBD2 aligns across 11 bases. After removal of 3 bases from V and 5 bases from J, the junction contained 11 bases not matched to a gene. This CDR3 contains 16 residues. The germline V gene has CDR1 SQVTM and CDR2 ANQGSEA. The CDR3 sequence: CSVDGIAGGPGETQYF. CDR3 DNA: TGCAGCGTTGATGGTATAGCGGGAGGGCCCGGGGAGACCCAGTACTTC.

This chain connects TRBV27 to TRBJ1-3, with D perhaps matching TRBD1 (6 bases). V shed 3 bases and J shed 4 bases, with 16 bases lying between them. Germline lookup yields CDR1 MNHEY and CDR2 SMNVEV (reference sequence). This CDR3 has 16 amino acids. Here the CDR3 reads CASSFGRGFSGNTIYF. CDR3 DNA: TGTGCCAGCAGTTTCGGCAGGGGCTTTTCGGGAAACACCATATATTTT.

The chain links TRBV6-5 to TRBJ2-7; D unclear. V lost 5 bases and J lost 1, with 15 bases in between. Germline V CDR1 and CDR2: MNHEY, SVGAGI. The CDR3 has 15 amino acids. The CDR3 bases are TGTGCCAGCAGTGGCCGACTCCCGTGGTCCTACGAGCAGTACTTC. Translating it yields CASSGRLPWSYEQYF.

This rearrangement joins TRBV7-9 to TRBJ2-7; D perhaps matches TRBD2 (6 bases). CDR3 size: 17 residues. V lost 1 base and J lost 2, with 18 bases in between. Germline CDR1 SEHNR, CDR2 FQNEAQ (reference sequence). The CDR3 loop reads CASSLGPGLTDTYEQYF. The CDR3 region has the DNA TGTGCCAGCAGCTTAGGTCCGGGACTTACGGACACCTACGAGCAGTACTTC.

This chain uses TRBV28 with TRBJ1-4, with 7 bases identical to TRBD1. The CDR3 length is 16 residues. Germline CDR1 and CDR2: MDHEN and SYDVKM. The V and J ends lost 7 bases and 14 bases, in that order; junction bases with no gene match: 22. CDR3 DNA: TGTGCCAGCACCCCTACCCCGGGACAGCTATATGGTCGGCTGTTTTTT. Protein product: CASTPTPGQLYGRLFF.

The genes are TRBV11-3 and TRBJ2-5, with D maybe TRBD1 (7 bases). The CDR3 loop spans 13 amino acids. Trimming pared 6 bases from V and 7 bases from J, leaving 15 bases between. The germline V gene has CDR1 SGHNT and CDR2 YENEEA. The CDR3 spells CASSSYRGGTQYF. The CDR3 coding sequence is TGTGCCAGCAGTAGTTACAGGGGAGGGACCCAGTACTTC.

This clone was recorded a few times. J is TRBJ1-4 and V is TRBV16; D uncertain. In germline, CDR1 is KGHSY, CDR2 FQNENV. The germline V and J ends were trimmed by 2 bases and 2 bases, with 12 bases remaining between them. The CDR3 runs to 16 residues. The CDR3 sequence is CASSQDLGPTNEKLFF. As DNA, the CDR3 is TGTGCCAGCAGCCAAGATCTGGGCCCCACTAATGAAAAACTGTTTTTT.

This chain uses TRBV5-4 with TRBJ2-1; TRBD2 aligns across 7 bases. The CDR3 consists of 16 residues. Germline trimming cut 2 bases from V and 8 bases from J; bases unmatched to any gene: 13. Germline V gene lookup returns CDR1 SGHNT and CDR2 YYREEE (reference sequence). The CDR3 protein is CASSFPGRAGFDEQFF. The DNA for the CDR3 is TGTGCCAGCAGCTTTCCGGGGAGGGCCGGATTCGATGAGCAGTTCTTC.

This clone came up a few times. The J gene is TRBJ2-2, the V gene TRBV28, with 12 nucleotides matching TRBD1. The CDR3 is made up of 19 amino acids. V shed 5 bases, J shed 7 bases, and the junction held 17 bases outside the gene matches. Germline values: CDR1 MDHEN, CDR2 SYDVKM. CDR3 DNA: TGTGCCAGCAGTCCTCGGGACAGGGGGCCACTAGCGGGGTTCGGGGAGCTGTTTTTT. Its translation is CASSPRDRGPLAGFGELFF. The full variable domain, rest sourced from reference TRBV28 and TRBJ2-2, is DVKVTQSSRYLVKRTGEKVFLECVQDMDHENMFWYRQDPGLGLRLIYFSYDVKMKEKGDIPEGYSVSREKKERFSLILESASTNQTSMYLCASSPRDRGPLAGFGELFFGEGSRLTVL.

DNA for the CDR3: TGCGCCAGCAGCTTGGTTAGCGCCTCCTACGAGCAGTACTTC. This sequence encodes CASSLVSASYEQYF. The rearrangement uses TRBV5-1 and TRBJ2-7, with D possibly TRBD2 on 5 matching bases. This CDR3 contains 14 residues. CDR1 and CDR2 (germline): SGHRS, YFSETQ. V was shortened by 0 bases and J by 0 bases, with 7 bases between the two germline ends. The whole variable domain, remainder taken from reference TRBV5-1 and TRBJ2-7, is KAGVTQTPRYLIKTRGQQVTLSCSPISGHRSVSWYQQTPGQGLQFLFEYFSETQRNKGNFPGRFSGRQFSNSRSEMNVSTLELGDSALYLCASSLVSASYEQYFGPGTRLTVT.

The chain is built from TRBV7-2 and TRBJ2-5; D possibly corresponds to TRBD2 (7 bases). The CDR3 runs 14 residues. Trimming stripped 6 bases from V and 5 bases from J, with 16 bases between. CDR1 and CDR2 from the germline V gene are SGHTA and FQGNSA. For the CDR3, the DNA is TGTGCCAGCAGGGGGGCGGGGGAGGCGGAGACCCAGTACTTC. Translating gives CASRGAGEAETQYF.

This clone was seen just once. Different DNA sequences within this sample yield the same CDR3. The genes are TRBV18 and TRBJ2-1; the D gene is possibly TRBD2 (6 bases). This CDR3 has 15 residues. Germline values: CDR1 KGHSH, CDR2 LQKENI. The germline V and J ends were trimmed by 3 bases and 0 bases, with 9 bases remaining between them. The CDR3 DNA reads as TGTGCCAGCTCACCCGACGGGGGCTCCTACAATGAGCAGTTCTTC. Residues: CASSPDGGSYNEQFF.

This clone was seen once. CDR3 amino acids: CASSEGQGASPSNYGYTF. The CDR3 bases are TGTGCCAGCAGTGAGGGACAGGGGGCGAGTCCGTCTAACTATGGCTACACCTTC. The genes are TRBV6-4 and TRBJ1-2; the match to TRBD1 covers 12 bases. The V and J ends lost 3 bases and 0 bases, in that order; junction bases with no gene match: 8. The CDR3 runs to 18 residues. Germline V lookup: CDR1 MRHNA, CDR2 SNTAGT.

The genes are TRBV11-2 and TRBJ2-2; 7 nucleotides match TRBD2. Trimming removed 4 bases from V and 3 bases from J; junction bases left unmatched: 5. The CDR3 length is 15 residues. CDR1 and CDR2 (germline): SGHAT, FQNNGV. CDR3 coding DNA: TGTGCCAGCAGCTCCGGGACTACTCACACCGGGGAGCTGTTTTTT. This encodes CASSSGTTHTGELFF.

This clone was picked up one time. V usage is TRBV10-1 and J usage is TRBJ2-7, with 7 bases identical to TRBD1. There are 14 residues in the CDR3. CDR1 is WNHNN and CDR2 is SYGVQD in the germline V gene (reference sequence). With V trimmed by 5 bases and J by 1 base, 5 bases remained unmatched. As DNA, the CDR3 is TGCGCCAGCAGTCTGGACAGGTTTTCCTACGAGCAGTACTTC. It yields the protein CASSLDRFSYEQYF.

The V and J genes are TRBV10-3 and TRBJ1-3, with 8 bases matching TRBD1. With V trimmed by 4 bases and J by 2 bases, 4 bases remained unmatched. Germline V gene data show CDR1 as ENHRY and CDR2 as SYGVKD. CDR3 size: 15 residues. The CDR3 DNA is TGTGCCATCAGTGGTCCGACAGGGGCTGGAAACACCATATATTTT. This encodes CAISGPTGAGNTIYF.

The V and J genes are TRBV30 and TRBJ2-6, with 7 bases that match TRBD2. With V trimmed by 3 bases and J by 0 bases, 8 bases remained unmatched. There are 17 residues in the CDR3. Germline loops: CDR1 GTSNPN, CDR2 SVGIG (reference sequence). The CDR3 bases are TGTGCCTGGAGGCCCGGACTAGGGGACTCTGGGGCCAACGTCCTGACTTTC. As protein: CAWRPGLGDSGANVLTF. The whole variable domain, remainder taken from reference TRBV30 and TRBJ2-6, is SQTIHQWPATLVQPVGSPLSLECTVEGTSNPNLYWYRQAAGRGLQLLFYSVGIGQISSEVPQNLSASRPQDRQFILSSKKLLLSDSGFYLCAWRPGLGDSGANVLTFGAGSRLTVL.

This clone turned up a few times. The V call is TRBV2, the J call TRBJ2-7, with 9 bases identical to TRBD2. Germline CDR1 is SNHLY and CDR2 is FYNNEI. The CDR3 loop spans 14 amino acids. V dropped 6 bases and J dropped 6; count of bases not matched to a gene: 9. CDR3 region: CASRGIAGAGEQYF. The CDR3 nucleotides read TGTGCCAGCAGGGGAATAGCGGGAGCGGGCGAGCAGTACTTC.

The chain joins TRBV4-3 to TRBJ2-2; 7 bases align to TRBD1. There are 16 residues in the CDR3. CDR1 is LGHNA and CDR2 is YSLEER in the germline V gene. J lost 2 bases, V lost 2 bases, and 5 bases had no gene match. In nucleotides, the CDR3 is TGCGCCAGCAGCCAACCCGGGACAGACAACACCGGGGAGCTGTTTTTT. This sequence encodes CASSQPGTDNTGELFF.

V and J are TRBV7-9 and TRBJ1-2; D may be TRBD1 (6 bases). Deletions cut 4 bases from V and 4 bases from J, with 13 bases between. Germline CDR1 SEHNR, CDR2 FQNEAQ (reference sequence). This CDR3 is 14 amino acids long. CDR3 sequence (DNA): TGTGCCAGCAGCTATCGGACAGCCGCCTATGGCTACACCTTC. This translates into CASSYRTAAYGYTF.

This rearrangement joins TRBV7-8 to TRBJ2-5; 9 positions agree with TRBD2. The J segment lost 5 bases and the V segment lost 1 base, leaving 8 bases of the junction unmatched. Germline CDR1 reads SGHVS; CDR2 reads FQNEAQ. This CDR3 is 16 amino acids long. CDR3 bases: TGTGCCAGCAGCTTAGTGCCTAATAGCGGGAGTGAGACCCAGTACTTC. Translation: CASSLVPNSGSETQYF.

This clone was detected only once. The chain is built from TRBV14 and TRBJ2-2, with 9 bases matching TRBD1. Germline-derived CDR1 and CDR2 are SGHDN and FVKESK. The trim removed 5 bases at V and 3 bases at J, leaving 4 bases unmatched. The length of the CDR3 is 15 residues. The CDR3 loop reads CASSARQGDTGELFF. In DNA, the CDR3 is TGTGCCAGCAGCGCTCGACAGGGGGACACCGGGGAGCTGTTTTTT.